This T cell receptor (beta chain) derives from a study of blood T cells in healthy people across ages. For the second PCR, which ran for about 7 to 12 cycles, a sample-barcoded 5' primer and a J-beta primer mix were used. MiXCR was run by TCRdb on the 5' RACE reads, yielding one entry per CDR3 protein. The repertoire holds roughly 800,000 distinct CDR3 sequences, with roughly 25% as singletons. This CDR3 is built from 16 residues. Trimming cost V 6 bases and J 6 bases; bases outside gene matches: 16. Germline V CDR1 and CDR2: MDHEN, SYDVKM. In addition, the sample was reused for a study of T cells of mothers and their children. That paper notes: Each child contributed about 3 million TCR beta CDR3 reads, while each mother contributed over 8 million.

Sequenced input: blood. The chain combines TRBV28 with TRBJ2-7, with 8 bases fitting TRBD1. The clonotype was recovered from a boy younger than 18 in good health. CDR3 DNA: TGTGCCAGCAGCCAAACCGACAGGGGACAGCCCCTCGAGCAGTACTTC. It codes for CASSQTDRGQPLEQYF.